The 19 T cell receptor beta chains reported below all come from one sample, sequenced in a study of CD8+CD57+ T cells in acquired aplastic anemia. Genomic DNA, serving as template, underwent TCR beta VDJ and CDR3 profiling. TCRdb processed the reads anew with MiXCR; each CDR3 protein has one entry. The sample holds roughly 130,000 distinct CDR3 sequences, around 48% seen once. Sequencing input: sorted CD4+, CD8+, or CD8+CD57+ T cells (not recorded which) from PBMCs. The receptor source for this set is a human donor in good health, serving as a control.

Many counts were recorded for this clonotype. V is TRBV7-3 and J is TRBJ2-7, with D perhaps TRBD2 (7 bases). This CDR3 has 16 amino acids. CDR1 and CDR2 (germline): SGHTA, FQGTGA. V lost 0 bases and J 4 bases, leaving 16 bases between the germline ends. In DNA, the CDR3 is TGTGCCAGCAGCTTAACATCGGGGGGCAACCTTTACGAGCAGTACTTC. Protein sequence: CASSLTSGGNLYEQYF.

This clonotype was counted many times. The chain couples TRBV5-1 to TRBJ1-3; D is perhaps TRBD1 (5 bases). The CDR3 consists of 15 residues. The V end was cut by 4 bases, the J end by 0 bases, with 11 bases between. The V gene's germline CDR1 is SGHRS and CDR2 YFSETQ. The CDR3 DNA follows: TGCGCCAGCAGCACCACAGGCGCCTCTGGAAACACCATATATTTT. Its protein is CASSTTGASGNTIYF. Filled out from reference TRBV5-1 and TRBJ1-3, the complete variable domain reads KAGVTQTPRYLIKTRGQQVTLSCSPISGHRSVSWYQQTPGQGLQFLFEYFSETQRNKGNFPGRFSGRQFSNSRSEMNVSTLELGDSALYLCASSTTGASGNTIYFGEGSWLTVV.

The chain couples TRBV2 to TRBJ1-2; D remains unclear. With 3 bases removed from V and 5 bases from J, the gap between germline ends came to 16 bases. This CDR3 comprises 15 residues. Per the germline V gene, CDR1 is SNHLY and CDR2 is FYNNEI. The chain's CDR3 is CASSDPRTELYGYTF. In DNA, the CDR3 is TGTGCCAGCAGTGACCCTCGGACGGAACTATATGGCTACACCTTC.

This clonotype showed up just a few times. This rearrangement joins TRBV5-5 to TRBJ2-3; 7 bases align to TRBD1. CDR3 length: 14 residues. Germline V gene data show CDR1 as SGHKS and CDR2 as YYEKEE (reference sequence). V shed 2 bases, J shed 6 bases, and the junction held 6 bases outside the gene matches. The CDR3 sequence: CASSFRQGWDTQYF. Here the CDR3 DNA reads TGTGCCAGCAGCTTCCGACAGGGATGGGATACGCAGTATTTT.

In this sample, this clonotype turned up many times. The chain links TRBV5-8 to TRBJ1-5, with D possibly being TRBD1 (5 bases). The CDR3 spans 15 residues. Germline CDR1 SGHTS, CDR2 YDEGEE. V was shortened by 4 bases and J by 6 bases, with 17 bases between the two germline ends. Here the CDR3 DNA reads TGTGCCAGCAGCGTATGGGACCGGTGGTCTCAGCCCCAGCATTTT. It yields the protein CASSVWDRWSQPQHF.

This clonotype occurred many times. The V and J genes are TRBV7-2 and TRBJ1-5; D is unresolved. CDR3 length: 12 residues. V gave up 3 bases and J gave up 0 bases, with 0 bases separating them. Germline CDR1 is SGHTA and CDR2 is FQGNSA. The CDR3 sequence: CASSFSNQPQHF. Here the CDR3 DNA reads TGTGCCAGCAGCTTTAGCAATCAGCCCCAGCATTTT.

The count of this clonotype is one. The V and J genes are TRBV7-2 and TRBJ2-1, with 8 positions matching TRBD1. V shed 5 bases, J shed 8 bases, and the junction held 2 bases outside the gene matches. CDR1 and CDR2 (germline): SGHTA, FQGNSA. CDR3 length: 12 residues. The DNA of the CDR3 is TGTGCCAGCAGCCCCAGGGGGCATGAGCAGTTCTTC. Amino acid sequence: CASSPRGHEQFF.

The table lists this clonotype with a few counts. A much larger clone differs from this one at a single base, so this may be a read error. V gene TRBV27 combines with J gene TRBJ1-6; D gene uncertain. CDR1 and CDR2 (germline): MNHEY, SMNVEV (reference sequence). The CDR3 has 13 residues. The V and J ends lost 8 bases and 3 bases respectively, with 8 bases between them. Here the CDR3 reads CASGPDYNSPLHF. The CDR3 bases are TGTGCCAGCGGGCCTGACTATAATTCACCCCTCCACTTT.

This clonotype has more than one count but fewer than ten. A much larger clone sits a single nucleotide away, making a read error possible. This chain joins TRBV27 and TRBJ1-5; D is unclear. Germline V gene lookup returns CDR1 MNHEY and CDR2 SMNVEV (reference sequence). The CDR3 has 13 amino acids. Trimming removed 4 bases from V and 5 bases from J, with 9 bases in between. DNA of the CDR3: TGTGCCAGCAGTTGGACGGGAGATCAGCCCCAGCATTTT. Translating gives CASSWTGDQPQHF.

This clonotype came up many times. One end of the junction does not line up with germline, which may come from a read error. The V gene is TRBV7-2, the J gene TRBJ2-5, with D unclear. The CDR3 has 15 residues. Germline CDR1 is SGHTA and CDR2 is FQGNSA. The CDR3 DNA sequence: TGTGCCAGCAGCTTAGCGGACCCCCCTCAAGGGACCCAGTACTTC. Its translation: CASSLADPPQGTQYF.

This chain joins TRBV20-1 and TRBJ2-1; 9 positions agree with TRBD2. Germline V lookup: CDR1 DFQATT, CDR2 SNEGSKA (reference sequence). The CDR3 extends over 15 amino acids. J gave up 7 bases and V 6 bases, and 13 bases lay outside the gene matches. The CDR3 DNA follows: TGCAGTGCCCAGTTCGTAGCGGGAGAGATTAATGAGCAGTTCTTC. Translation gives CSAQFVAGEINEQFF.

DNA for the CDR3: TGTGCCAGCAGCTCCCGGACTAGCGGGGGGGGAGATACGCAGTATTTT. This encodes CASSSRTSGGGDTQYF. This rearrangement joins TRBV11-2 to TRBJ2-3; 15 positions match TRBD2. The germline V gene encodes CDR1 SGHAT and CDR2 FQNNGV. The CDR3 sequence is 16 residues long. The trim removed 4 bases at V and 5 bases at J, leaving 4 bases unmatched. The full variable domain, its missing parts supplied by reference TRBV11-2 and TRBJ2-3, is EAGVAQSPRYKIIEKRQSVAFWCNPISGHATLYWYQQILGQGPKLLIQFQNNGVVDDSQLPKDRFSAERLKGVDSTLKIQPAKLEDSAVYLCASSSRTSGGGDTQYFGPGTRLTVL.

This clonotype was counted once. The rearrangement uses TRBV2 and TRBJ2-5; no clear D gene. The CDR3 runs to 13 residues. The V end lost 4 bases, the J end lost 3 bases, and 9 bases lay between the germline ends. Germline CDR1 SNHLY, CDR2 FYNNEI. CDR3 protein: CASSAAPKETQYF. In nucleotides, the CDR3 is TGTGCCAGCAGTGCTGCCCCCAAAGAGACCCAGTACTTC.

The chain links TRBV7-6 to TRBJ1-6; 11 bases map to TRBD1. Germline CDR1 is SGHVS and CDR2 is FNYEAQ. With 5 bases clipped from V and 14 bases from J, the junction kept 8 bases outside the gene matches. CDR3 length: 14 amino acids. CDR3 amino acids: CASSRGQGESTLHF. DNA for the CDR3: TGTGCCAGCAGCAGGGGACAGGGGGAGAGTACCCTCCACTTT.

Comments on this clonotype: At one of its ends the junction is not consistent with the germline gene, which may arise from a read error. The chain couples TRBV20-1 to TRBJ2-3; D possibly corresponds to TRBD1 (6 bases). The germline CDR1 and CDR2 sequences are DFQATT and SNEGSKA (reference sequence). The CDR3 totals 12 residues. CDR3 in DNA: TGCAGTGCCGGACAGACCACAGATACGCAGTACTTT. Translated, it gives CSAGQTTDTQYF.

In this sample, this clonotype turned up many times. This rearrangement joins TRBV4-2 to TRBJ2-1; tentatively, D is TRBD1 or TRBD2 (5 bases each). The CDR3 loop spans 17 amino acids. Deletions cut 4 bases from V and 4 bases from J, with 20 bases between. Germline loops: CDR1 LGHNA, CDR2 YNFKEQ. The CDR3, as DNA: TGTGCCAGCAGCCTTCAAATAGCGACAGAGACTTACAATGAGCAGTTCTTC. This encodes CASSLQIATETYNEQFF.

This clonotype turned up a few times. A junction boundary mismatches the germline segment, possibly from a read error. CDR3 nucleotides: TGCAGTGCTGGAGATCAACAGTGGAGTATTCCTTACAATGAGCAGTTCTTC. Its translation is CSAGDQQWSIPYNEQFF. The chain uses TRBV20-1 and TRBJ2-1; unclear D gene. CDR1 and CDR2 (germline): DFQATT, SNEGSKA (reference sequence). The CDR3 is 17 residues long.

Notes on this clonotype: Since the CDR3 does not end with the conserved phenylalanine or tryptophan, this likely comes from a read error. It is unclear where the CDR3 begins or ends on the DNA, so no DNA is shown, and the CDR3 is as TCRdb lists it. V usage is TRBV12-3 or TRBV12-4 and J usage is TRBJ2-1. A total of 8 residues make up the CDR3, ends included. The CDR3 spells CASSLDAL.

Concerning this clonotype itself: The junction does not match germline at one end; this may be a read error. The rearrangement joins TRBV7-2 to TRBJ1-2; 9 bases match TRBD1. The CDR3 spans 14 residues. CDR1 is SGHTA, CDR2 FQGNSA, per germline. The CDR3 DNA reads as TGTGCCAGCAGCCGAGCCGGGACAGGGTTTGGCCACACCTTC. This encodes CASSRAGTGFGHTF.